The 26 T cell receptor beta chains below all came from one sample that was sequenced in a study of tumor-infiltrating lymphocytes in localized non-small cell lung cancer. Profiling relied on immunoSEQ multiplex PCR, and the TCRdb table lists in-frame clones only, not all of them. The sample contains 10,000 to 15,000 clones, 55% to 75% of which appear only once. The sample was lung tumor tissue. The receptors were gathered from a human donor with non-small cell lung cancer.

This clone rates as medium-sized. V usage is TRBV10-3 and J usage is TRBJ2-1; D perhaps matches TRBD2 (6 bases). Trimming pared 4 bases from V and 5 bases from J, leaving 9 bases between. The CDR3 has 13 residues. Germline lookup yields CDR1 ENHRY and CDR2 SYGVKD. The CDR3 loop reads CAISVPGDNEQFF. CDR3 DNA: TGTGCCATCAGTGTCCCGGGAGACAATGAGCAGTTCTTC.

Written as DNA, the CDR3 is TGTGCCAGCAGTTTATGGGCTAATCAGCCCCAGCATTTT. As protein: CASSLWANQPQHF. The chain has TRBV28 and TRBJ1-5; the D is unclear. V was shortened by 0 bases and J by 4 bases, with 4 bases between the two germline ends. The CDR3 extends over 13 amino acids. Germline V gene lookup returns CDR1 MDHEN and CDR2 SYDVKM.

The table lists this clone with a few counts. The chain uses TRBV28 and TRBJ2-3, with D unresolved. The length of the CDR3 is 12 residues. From germline, CDR1 is MDHEN and CDR2 SYDVKM. V dropped 6 bases and J dropped 6 bases, with 10 bases sitting between them. The CDR3 protein is CASRTQSDTQYF. CDR3 nucleotide sequence: TGTGCCAGCAGGACACAATCGGATACGCAGTATTTT.

This clone was observed a single time. The chain carries TRBV5-4 and TRBJ2-3; tentatively, D is TRBD1 (5 bases). Germline CDR1 and CDR2: SGHNT and YYREEE (reference sequence). The CDR3 is 16 residues long. V was shortened by 4 bases and J by 0 bases, with 15 bases between the two germline ends. The CDR3 region is CASSGTGSSSTDTQYF. The CDR3 nucleotides are TGTGCCAGCAGCGGTACAGGTAGCTCTAGCACAGATACGCAGTATTTT. Full variable domain (remainder filled in from reference TRBV5-4 and TRBJ2-3): ETGVTQSPTHLIKTRGQQVTLRCSSQSGHNTVSWYQQALGQGPQFIFQYYREEENGRGNFPPRFSGLQFPNYSSELNVNALELDDSALYLCASSGTGSSSTDTQYFGPGTRLTVL.

The chain is built from TRBV2 and TRBJ1-1, with 7 bases aligning to TRBD1. Trimming cost V 1 base and J 3 bases; bases outside gene matches: 5. This CDR3 is 15 amino acids long. The germline V gene encodes CDR1 SNHLY and CDR2 FYNNEI. The CDR3 sequence: CASSEVGQAYTEAFF. The CDR3, as DNA: TGTGCCAGCAGTGAAGTTGGACAGGCCTACACTGAAGCTTTCTTT.

The table lists this clone with a few counts. This chain links TRBV2 with TRBJ2-2, with 10 bases identical to TRBD2. V shed 6 bases and J 4 bases; nucleotides not matched to a gene: 8. This CDR3 is 16 amino acids long. The V gene's germline CDR1 is SNHLY and CDR2 FYNNEI. In nucleotides, the CDR3 is TGTGCCAGCAGGGCTCCGGGACTAGCGACCACCGGGGAGCTGTTTTTT. Its translation is CASRAPGLATTGELFF.

The chain employs TRBV18 and TRBJ1-3; D not resolved. CDR3 length: 15 amino acids. Trimming took 2 bases from V and 3 from J, leaving 11 bases between them. In germline, CDR1 is KGHSH, CDR2 LQKENI. This chain's CDR3 is CASSPTTVFGNTIYF. The CDR3 DNA sequence: TGTGCCAGCTCACCAACTACAGTCTTTGGAAACACCATATATTTT.

This clone is labeled large. The chain recombines TRBV5-5 with TRBJ2-6; 10 bases are a match to TRBD1. The CDR3 has 18 residues. CDR1 SGHKS and CDR2 YYEKEE come from the germline V gene (reference sequence). J was trimmed by 0 bases and V by 0 bases; bases with no gene match: 3. CDR3 sequence (DNA): TGTGCCAGCAGCTTGGCGGGACAGGGGAGCTCTGGGGCCAACGTCCTGACTTTC. Its translation is CASSLAGQGSSGANVLTF.

The genes are TRBV19 and TRBJ2-1, with D possibly matching TRBD2 (5 bases). Trimming removed 5 bases from V and 3 bases from J, with 8 bases in between. The CDR3 consists of 13 residues. Germline V lookup: CDR1 LNHDA, CDR2 SQIVND (reference sequence). The CDR3 DNA is TGTGCCAGTAGTCACGGGAACTACAATGAGCAGTTCTTC. It specifies CASSHGNYNEQFF.

The V gene is TRBV6-1, the J gene TRBJ1-1; D is possibly TRBD1 (5 bases). Deletions cut 2 bases from V and 11 bases from J, with 15 bases between. The CDR3 is made up of 13 amino acids. CDR1 MNHNS and CDR2 SASEGT come from the germline V gene. The CDR3 reads CASSERIGGLAFF. The CDR3 DNA reads TGTGCCAGCAGTGAACGGATCGGGGGTTTGGCTTTCTTT.

The chain carries TRBV5-1 and TRBJ2-7; possible D gene TRBD1, 5 bases. The CDR3 is 13 residues long. The ends were cut back, 3 bases at V and 5 bases at J, with 12 bases in the middle. Germline CDR1 reads SGHRS; CDR2 reads YFSETQ. CDR3 residues: CASSSVVGDEQYF. CDR3 bases: TGCGCCAGCAGCTCCGTTGTAGGGGACGAGCAGTACTTC.

The chain joins TRBV5-1 to TRBJ1-1; D gene ambiguous. Germline lookup yields CDR1 SGHRS and CDR2 YFSETQ. V lost 3 bases, J lost 1 base, and 22 bases lay in between. CDR3 size: 18 residues. The DNA for the CDR3 is TGCGCCAGCAGCTCGGGTGGGATACTCACAGTACCGAACACTGAAGCTTTCTTT. It is translated as CASSSGGILTVPNTEAFF.

This rearrangement joins TRBV30 to TRBJ1-2; D is unresolved. The CDR3 contains 12 residues. Germline V gene lookup returns CDR1 GTSNPN and CDR2 SVGIG (reference sequence). V was cut by 4 bases and J by 0 bases, with 6 bases left in between. CDR3 in DNA: TGTGCCTGGACACTCACTAACTATGGCTACACCTTC. This codes for CAWTLTNYGYTF.

This clone was counted only a few times. The genes are TRBV5-1 and TRBJ1-1; perhaps TRBD1 as D (5 bases). This CDR3 has 15 residues. Germline CDR1 is SGHRS and CDR2 is YFSETQ. Trimming pared 3 bases from V and 0 bases from J, leaving 12 bases between. CDR3 nucleotides: TGCGCCAGCAGCTGGACCGACAGCATGAACACTGAAGCTTTCTTT. As protein: CASSWTDSMNTEAFF.

Sample share makes this clone medium-sized. This chain links TRBV4-2 with TRBJ2-7; 7 nucleotides agree with TRBD2. Germline CDR1 is LGHNA and CDR2 is YNFKEQ. The V gene end was trimmed by 0 bases and the J gene end by 7 bases; junction bases not matched to a gene: 9. This CDR3 has 15 amino acids. The DNA of the CDR3 is TGTGCCAGCAGCCAAGATTGGGACTATGCTCGAGAGCAGTACTTC. This codes for CASSQDWDYAREQYF.

The chain uses TRBV29-1 and TRBJ2-5; 7 nucleotides match TRBD1. In germline, CDR1 is SQVTM, CDR2 ANQGSEA. After removal of 7 bases from V and 5 bases from J, the junction contained 7 bases not matched to a gene. CDR3 size: 12 residues. Here the CDR3 reads CSAEGAFETQYF. The CDR3 DNA is TGCAGCGCCGAGGGGGCGTTCGAGACCCAGTACTTC.

This rearrangement joins TRBV27 to TRBJ1-6; D gene ambiguous. The CDR3 length is 12 residues. V was cut by 7 bases and J by 7 bases, with 8 bases left in between. Germline assignment: CDR1 MNHEY and CDR2 SMNVEV (reference sequence). CDR3 bases: TGTGCCAGCATGACGGGGAATTCACCCCTCCACTTT. Amino acids: CASMTGNSPLHF.

The CDR3 DNA reads TGTGCCAGCAGCTTGTATGACGAGCAGTACTTC. This sequence encodes CASSLYDEQYF. V gene TRBV5-6 combines with J gene TRBJ2-7; D call uncertain. Germline loops: CDR1 SGHDT, CDR2 YYEEEE. The CDR3 spans 11 residues. Between the trimmed V and J ends, which lost 1 base and 5 bases, there was a span of 4 bases.

By its share, this clone is medium-sized. The chain couples TRBV2 to TRBJ1-2; no reliable D call. CDR3 size: 13 residues. The germline gives CDR1 SNHLY, CDR2 FYNNEI. The ends were cut back, 7 bases at V and 8 bases at J, with 17 bases in the middle. In DNA form, the CDR3 reads TGTGCCAGCAAGGTCGACCAGCTGGGCGGCTACACCTTC. Translated: CASKVDQLGGYTF.

This chain connects TRBV12-5 to TRBJ2-3, with 9 bases that match TRBD2. Germline V CDR1 and CDR2: LGHNT, FRNRAP. The CDR3 sequence is 15 residues long. With 6 bases clipped from V and 1 base from J, the junction kept 5 bases outside the gene matches. The CDR3 spells CASGRGGAGTDTQYF. The CDR3 bases are TGTGCTAGTGGCCGCGGGGGGGCAGGCACAGATACGCAGTATTTT. The whole variable domain, remainder taken from reference TRBV12-5 and TRBJ2-3, is DARVTQTPRHKVTEMGQEVTMRCQPILGHNTVFWYRQTMMQGLELLAYFRNRAPLDDSGMPKDRFSAEMPDATLATLKIQPSEPRDSAVYFCASGRGGAGTDTQYFGPGTRLTVL.

The V gene is TRBV5-1, the J gene TRBJ2-7; 7 nucleotides line up with TRBD1. V lost 0 bases and J lost 7; bases outside the gene matches: 7. The length of the CDR3 is 14 residues. Germline V gene lookup returns CDR1 SGHRS and CDR2 YFSETQ. The CDR3 DNA sequence: TGCGCCAGCAGCTTGGCCGGGACAGCTTGGGAGCAGTACTTC. This sequence encodes CASSLAGTAWEQYF. The entire variable domain, with the rest obtained from reference TRBV5-1 and TRBJ2-7, is as follows: KAGVTQTPRYLIKTRGQQVTLSCSPISGHRSVSWYQQTPGQGLQFLFEYFSETQRNKGNFPGRFSGRQFSNSRSEMNVSTLELGDSALYLCASSLAGTAWEQYFGPGTRLTVT.

The chain employs TRBV5-1 and TRBJ1-2; tentative D call: TRBD1 (5 bases). The germline V and J ends were trimmed by 0 bases and 5 bases, with 11 bases remaining between them. The CDR3 is 14 amino acids. Germline V gene sequence: CDR1 SGHRS, CDR2 YFSETQ. The CDR3 loop is CASSLEGREYGYTF. In nucleotides, the CDR3 is TGCGCCAGCAGCTTGGAGGGCAGGGAGTATGGCTACACCTTC.

V and J are TRBV4-2 and TRBJ2-6; D possibly corresponds to TRBD1 (6 bases). V dropped 4 bases and J dropped 2 bases, with 12 bases sitting between them. CDR3 length: 16 amino acids. Germline CDR1 LGHNA, CDR2 YNFKEQ. The CDR3 nucleotides are TGTGCCAGCAGCCGCCTACAGGGTACTGGGGCCAACGTCCTGACTTTC. Its translation: CASSRLQGTGANVLTF.

This clone appeared once. The chain employs TRBV30 and TRBJ1-2; D remains unclear. Germline V gene data show CDR1 as GTSNPN and CDR2 as SVGIG (reference sequence). The length of the CDR3 is 14 residues. V was shortened by 0 bases and J by 5 bases, with 13 bases between the two germline ends. DNA for the CDR3: TGTGCCTGGAGTGTACAATGGGCAGTTTATGGCTACACCTTC. Its protein is CAWSVQWAVYGYTF.

The V gene is TRBV6-1, the J gene TRBJ2-3, with a tentative D call TRBD2 (6 bases). Trimming took off 6 bases at V and 2 bases at J, with 15 bases between the two ends. The CDR3 is 15 amino acids. CDR1 and CDR2 from the germline V gene are MNHNS and SASEGT. The DNA of the CDR3 is TGTGCCAGCAGCTATAGCGGAGCCCTCACAGATACGCAGTATTTT. Translated: CASSYSGALTDTQYF.

This sequence joins TRBV7-9 and TRBJ1-2, with 7 bases aligning to TRBD1. The V segment lost 5 bases and the J segment 8 bases; nucleotides outside the gene matches: 8. The CDR3 is made up of 13 amino acids. Looked up from germline, CDR1 is SEHNR and CDR2 is FQNEAQ (reference sequence). CDR3 in amino acids: CASSNRGGEGYTF. As DNA, the CDR3 is TGTGCCAGCAGCAACAGGGGAGGAGAAGGCTACACCTTC.